The entry below gives a single T cell receptor beta chain sequence along with its context. V was clipped by 0 bases and J by 4 bases, with 13 bases between them. CDR3 length equals 15 residues. Germline V gene lookup returns CDR1 SGDLS and CDR2 YYNGEE. The data originate from a study of PD-L1 blockade in urothelial cancer. Study information: About nine tenths of the roughly 30 patients were men whose urothelial cancer was bladder-origin. Each patient had 0 to 3 earlier chemotherapy regimens. Counts from blood samples showed a median of roughly 140,000 T cells.

Repertoires were generated with immunoSEQ multiplex PCR, while TCRdb's copy carries only in-frame clones and drops some. This table holds about 50,000 clones, around nine tenths found once. Regarding time point: pretreatment peripheral blood. Sampling of each patient yielded between 1 and 8 specimens, collected pretreatment and on-treatment. The sequencing used PBMCs, collected around atezolizumab (anti-PD-L1) treatment. The chain recombines TRBV9 with TRBJ1-2, with D unclear. The receptor comes from a woman aged 60-70 years with urothelial cancer. In DNA, the CDR3 is TGTGCCAGCAGCGTAGGGAGTTCAACTATCTATGGCTACACCTTC. Amino acid sequence: CASSVGSSTIYGYTF.